This entry features one T cell receptor beta chain sequence. The entry originates in a study of Ad26.COV2.S vaccination and SARS-CoV-2 variants. Trimming removed 2 bases at V and 0 bases at J, with 7 bases between. The CDR3 loop spans 14 amino acids. The germline gives CDR1 SGHAT, CDR2 FQNNGV. The sample's treatment: approximately 18 received Ad26.COV2.S at low or high dose, single or two shots; a few received placebo; per-sample allocation not given. Material that was analyzed had been drawn on day 63 after the first vaccine or placebo injection. The method was immunoSEQ multiplex PCR; TCRdb's version includes in-frame clones alone and lacks a portion of them. This sample carries about 350,000 clones, roughly 89% of them seen once, and the ten largest clones take about 4.6%.

The V and J genes are TRBV11-2 and TRBJ1-1; possible D gene TRBD1, 5 bases. The TCR was taken from a person between 18 and 59 years old who received the Ad26.COV2.S COVID-19 vaccine or a placebo. Sequencing was performed on peripheral blood, taken in a trial of Ad26.COV2.S vaccine versus placebo. For the CDR3, the DNA is TGTGCCAGCAGCTTACAGGGCCTGAACACTGAAGCTTTCTTT. Amino acid sequence: CASSLQGLNTEAFF.